Shown below are 23 T cell receptor beta chains from a single sample sequenced in a study of beta chain features in type 1 diabetes. Of the isolated RNA, all was reverse transcribed, and so the sequenced material was expressed TCRB transcripts. The method was immunoSEQ multiplex PCR; TCRdb's version includes in-frame clones alone and lacks a portion of them. The sample yields roughly 610,000 clones, 15% seen once. Sequencing used naive CD4+ T cells from blood. Source of these receptors: a man between 18 and 29 years old in good health.

This clone was seen only once. V and J are TRBV7-8 and TRBJ1-2; perhaps TRBD1 as D (5 bases). Germline CDR1 reads SGHVS; CDR2 reads FQNEAQ. The CDR3 totals 13 residues. V was shortened by 2 bases and J by 4 bases, with 8 bases between the two germline ends. CDR3 DNA: TGTGCCAGCAGCTTAATGGGGACCTATGGCTACACCTTC. This codes for CASSLMGTYGYTF.

The gene calls are TRBV11-3 and TRBJ2-7; D is undetermined. Germline loops: CDR1 SGHNT, CDR2 YENEEA. This CDR3 has 14 residues. V lost 5 bases and J 7 bases, leaving 18 bases between the germline ends. CDR3 bases: TGTGCCAGCAGCGTTATCTCCTCCGCGAGTGAGCAGTACTTC. This encodes CASSVISSASEQYF. Using reference TRBV11-3 and TRBJ2-7 for the parts outside the CDR3, the full variable domain is EAGVVQSPRYKIIEKKQPVAFWCNPISGHNTLYWYLQNLGQGPELLIRYENEEAVDDSQLPKDRFSAERLKGVDSTLKIQPAELGDSAVYLCASSVISSASEQYFGPGTRLTVT.

The table lists this clone with a count of one. This sequence joins TRBV7-2 and TRBJ1-6, with 8 nucleotides matching TRBD1. The V gene end was trimmed by 5 bases and the J gene end by 4 bases; junction bases not matched to a gene: 13. Per germline, CDR1 SGHTA and CDR2 FQGNSA. CDR3 size: 18 residues. The CDR3 loop is CASSISGLDRGYNSPLHF. The DNA for the CDR3 is TGTGCCAGCAGCATATCGGGACTTGACAGGGGATATAATTCACCCCTCCACTTT.

This clone was counted once. This sequence joins TRBV4-3 and TRBJ2-2; possible D gene TRBD2, 5 bases. The ends were cut back, 3 bases at V and 6 bases at J, with 26 bases in the middle. The CDR3 is made up of 19 amino acids. Germline CDR1 is LGHNA and CDR2 is YSLEER. The CDR3 region is CASSQGYWARLERAGELFF. The CDR3, as DNA: TGCGCCAGCAGCCAGGGATATTGGGCGAGGCTAGAGAGGGCCGGGGAGCTGTTTTTT.

J is TRBJ2-5 and V is TRBV30; no clear D. V lost 4 bases and J lost 4, with 22 bases in between. The length of the CDR3 is 16 residues. Per the germline V gene, CDR1 is GTSNPN and CDR2 is SVGIG (reference sequence). The CDR3 sequence is CAWNPQGIPVGETQYF. Written as DNA, the CDR3 is TGTGCCTGGAATCCGCAAGGGATCCCGGTAGGAGAGACCCAGTACTTC. Complete variable domain (other parts from reference TRBV30 and TRBJ2-5): SQTIHQWPATLVQPVGSPLSLECTVEGTSNPNLYWYRQAAGRGLQLLFYSVGIGQISSEVPQNLSASRPQDRQFILSSKKLLLSDSGFYLCAWNPQGIPVGETQYFGPGTRLLVL.

The chain employs TRBV6-6 and TRBJ1-2; D call uncertain. Germline CDR1 MNHNY, CDR2 SVGAGI (reference sequence). The V gene lost 2 bases and the J gene lost 8 bases, with 12 bases spanning the gap. The CDR3 consists of 13 residues. Here the CDR3 DNA reads TGTGCCAGCAGTTACGAAGGTCTCGGAGGCTACACCTTC. Translating gives CASSYEGLGGYTF.

Only a few counts were recorded for this clone. The CDR3 DNA reads TGCGCCAGCAGCCCTTGGGACAGGGTACGCCCCGGGGAGCTGTTTTTT. It codes for CASSPWDRVRPGELFF. The chain carries TRBV5-1 and TRBJ2-2; 9 bases map to TRBD1. V shed 4 bases and J 6 bases; nucleotides not matched to a gene: 10. Germline CDR1 is SGHRS and CDR2 is YFSETQ. This CDR3 is 16 amino acids long. Together with reference TRBV5-1 and TRBJ2-2, the CDR3 gives the full variable domain: KAGVTQTPRYLIKTRGQQVTLSCSPISGHRSVSWYQQTPGQGLQFLFEYFSETQRNKGNFPGRFSGRQFSNSRSEMNVSTLELGDSALYLCASSPWDRVRPGELFFGEGSRLTVL.

The rearrangement uses TRBV28 and TRBJ2-7; a weak D match, TRBD2 (5 bases). Between the trimmed V and J ends, which lost 0 bases and 2 bases, there was a span of 17 bases. CDR3 size: 17 residues. Germline V gene data show CDR1 as MDHEN and CDR2 as SYDVKM. The CDR3 sequence: CASSLWPSGRTPYEQYF. The CDR3 DNA is TGTGCCAGCAGTTTATGGCCGAGCGGCAGGACCCCCTACGAGCAGTACTTC. Supplemented by reference TRBV28 and TRBJ2-7, the full variable domain reads DVKVTQSSRYLVKRTGEKVFLECVQDMDHENMFWYRQDPGLGLRLIYFSYDVKMKEKGDIPEGYSVSREKKERFSLILESASTNQTSMYLCASSLWPSGRTPYEQYFGPGTRLTVT.

Ten or more counts support this clone. V usage is TRBV4-3 and J usage is TRBJ2-1, with D unresolved. CDR1 LGHNA and CDR2 YSLEER come from the germline V gene. Trimming removed 0 bases at V and 7 bases at J, with 7 bases between. The length of the CDR3 is 13 residues. This chain's CDR3 is CASSQDSLNEQFF. The CDR3 DNA is TGCGCCAGCAGCCAAGATAGCCTGAATGAGCAGTTCTTC.

The CDR3 DNA is TGTGCCAGCAGCTCAGTAGGACTAGCGGGAATGACCGGGGAGCTGTTTTTT. Amino acid sequence: CASSSVGLAGMTGELFF. The chain uses TRBV7-9 and TRBJ2-2; 12 bases are shared with TRBD2. J gave up 5 bases and V 4 bases, and 8 bases lay outside the gene matches. Per germline, CDR1 SEHNR and CDR2 FQNEAQ (reference sequence). The CDR3 runs 17 residues. Variable domain in full (rest from reference TRBV7-9 and TRBJ2-2): DTGVSQNPRHKITKRGQNVTFRCDPISEHNRLYWYRQTLGQGPEFLTYFQNEAQLEKSRLLSDRFSAERPKGSFSTLEIQRTEQGDSAMYLCASSSVGLAGMTGELFFGEGSRLTVL.

V usage is TRBV7-3 and J usage is TRBJ2-5; weak D call: TRBD2 (6 bases). This CDR3 has 15 amino acids. Trimming left V 5 bases short and J 4 bases short, with 17 bases between. Germline V gives CDR1 SGHTA, CDR2 FQGTGA. The CDR3 coding sequence is TGTGCCAGCAGCGAAGTGTCTGCGGGGAGAGAGACCCAGTACTTC. It codes for CASSEVSAGRETQYF.

J is TRBJ2-3 and V is TRBV27; TRBD2 agrees at 7 bases. Germline V gene data show CDR1 as MNHEY and CDR2 as SMNVEV (reference sequence). The CDR3 runs to 15 residues. Trimming removed 0 bases from V and 7 bases from J; junction bases left unmatched: 7. In DNA, the CDR3 is TGTGCCAGCAGTTTATCGGTCCCTAGCGGTTATACGCAGTATTTT. Translation: CASSLSVPSGYTQYF.

The sample holds a few counts of this clone. This chain joins TRBV7-3 and TRBJ2-1; D might be TRBD1 (6 bases). The ends were cut back, 5 bases at V and 3 bases at J, with 17 bases in the middle. This CDR3 is built from 16 residues. Germline V gene sequence: CDR1 SGHTA, CDR2 FQGTGA. CDR3 sequence (DNA): TGTGCCAGCAGCCCAAGGGGGATGGGTGGCTACAATGAGCAGTTCTTC. Translated: CASSPRGMGGYNEQFF.

The chain is built from TRBV28 and TRBJ2-7; D gene ambiguous. Germline V gene data show CDR1 as MDHEN and CDR2 as SYDVKM. This CDR3 region has 11 residues. V dropped 6 bases and J dropped 4 bases, with 7 bases sitting between them. The CDR3 loop reads CASRTVYEQYF. In nucleotides, the CDR3 is TGTGCCAGCAGGACGGTATACGAGCAGTACTTC.

The chain joins TRBV5-4 to TRBJ2-7; D is uncertain. Germline CDR1 reads SGHNT; CDR2 reads YYREEE (reference sequence). This CDR3 is 12 amino acids long. Trimming pared 1 base from V and 4 bases from J, leaving 6 bases between. The CDR3: CASSLMGYEQYF. DNA of the CDR3: TGTGCCAGCAGCTTGATGGGTTACGAGCAGTACTTC.

With regard to this clone: At one boundary the junction diverges from the germline segment, which might be a read error. The J gene is TRBJ2-5, the V gene TRBV4-3; D ambiguous. CDR3 size: 11 residues. CDR1 and CDR2 (germline): LGHNA, YSLEER. This chain's CDR3 is CASSQGPRKNF. The CDR3 DNA is TGCGCCAGCAGCCAAGGACCACGGAAAAACTTC.

The CDR3 region is CAISEARQRDPYEQYF. The CDR3 coding sequence is TGTGCCATCAGTGAGGCCCGTCAGCGGGATCCCTACGAGCAGTACTTC. The V call is TRBV10-3, the J call TRBJ2-7; TRBD2 aligns across 7 bases. This CDR3 contains 16 residues. The germline gives CDR1 ENHRY, CDR2 SYGVKD. Trimming removed 2 bases from V and 2 bases from J; junction bases left unmatched: 9.

This chain links TRBV29-1 with TRBJ1-1; 11 bases match TRBD1. Trimming cost V 7 bases and J 4 bases; bases outside gene matches: 5. Germline CDR1 is SQVTM and CDR2 is ANQGSEA. CDR3 length equals 13 residues. CDR3 nucleotides: TGCAGCGCAGGACAGGGGGCGTCCACTGAAGCTTTCTTT. Translating it yields CSAGQGASTEAFF. The full variable domain, its missing parts supplied by reference TRBV29-1 and TRBJ1-1, is SAVISQKPSRDICQRGTSLTIQCQVDSQVTMMFWYRQQPGQSLTLIATANQGSEATYESGFVIDKFPISRPNLTFSTLTVSNMSPEDSSIYLCSAGQGASTEAFFGQGTRLTVV.

The chain couples TRBV7-6 to TRBJ2-7; D is uncertain. Trimming pared 1 base from V and 0 bases from J, leaving 10 bases between. CDR3 length equals 15 residues. Germline V gives CDR1 SGHVS, CDR2 FNYEAQ. CDR3 loop: CASSLEAASSYEQYF. CDR3 coding DNA: TGTGCCAGCAGCTTAGAGGCGGCTTCCTCCTACGAGCAGTACTTC.

The chain has TRBV5-1 and TRBJ1-1; D gene uncertain. Germline CDR1 and CDR2: SGHRS and YFSETQ. The CDR3 has 13 residues. Trimming took off 0 bases at V and 7 bases at J, with 10 bases between the two ends. The CDR3 loop is CASSLAKKDEAFF. CDR3 coding DNA: TGCGCCAGCAGCTTGGCAAAGAAAGATGAAGCTTTCTTT.

This rearrangement joins TRBV7-3 to TRBJ2-5; 7 bases line up with TRBD1. The length of the CDR3 is 15 residues. Unmatched junction bases numbered 9, after V lost 3 bases and J lost 5 bases. Germline assignment: CDR1 SGHTA and CDR2 FQGTGA. The CDR3 bases are TGTGCCAGCAGCTTGGGGACAGTGGGAGCGGAGACCCAGTACTTC. Amino acid sequence: CASSLGTVGAETQYF.

This sequence joins TRBV15 and TRBJ2-7; weak D call: TRBD1 (6 bases). The length of the CDR3 is 12 residues. CDR1 is LNHNV and CDR2 is YYDKDF in the germline V gene (reference sequence). The V end lost 0 bases, the J end lost 9 bases, and 9 bases lay between the germline ends. The CDR3 sequence: CATSRDRGGQYF. The DNA of the CDR3 is TGTGCCACCAGCAGAGATAGAGGGGGGCAGTACTTC.

This clone was detected a few times. The chain employs TRBV4-1 and TRBJ2-1; perhaps TRBD2 as D (5 bases). The ends were cut back, 1 base at V and 1 base at J, with 11 bases in the middle. The germline V gene encodes CDR1 MGHRA and CDR2 YSYEKL. This CDR3 comprises 16 residues. The CDR3 DNA is TGCGCCAGCAGCCAAGGAGGGCGTGGGTCCTACAATGAGCAGTTCTTC. Its translation: CASSQGGRGSYNEQFF.